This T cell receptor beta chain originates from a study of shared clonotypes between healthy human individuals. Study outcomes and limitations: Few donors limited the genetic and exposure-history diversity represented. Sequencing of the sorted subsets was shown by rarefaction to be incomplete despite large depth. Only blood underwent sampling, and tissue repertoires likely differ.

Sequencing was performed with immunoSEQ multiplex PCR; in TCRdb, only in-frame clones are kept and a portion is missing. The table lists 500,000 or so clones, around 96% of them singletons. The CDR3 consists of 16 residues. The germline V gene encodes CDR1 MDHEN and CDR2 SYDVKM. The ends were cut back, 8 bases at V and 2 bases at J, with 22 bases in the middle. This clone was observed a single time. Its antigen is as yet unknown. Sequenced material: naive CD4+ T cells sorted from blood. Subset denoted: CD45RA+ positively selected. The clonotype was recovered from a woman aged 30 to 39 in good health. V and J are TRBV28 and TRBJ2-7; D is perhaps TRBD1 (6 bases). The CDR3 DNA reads TGTGCCAGCTGCTCCGGGACACAAAAAACCCCCTACGAGCAGTACTTC. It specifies CASCSGTQKTPYEQYF.